The T cell receptor (beta chain) under discussion was sequenced for a study of blood T cells in healthy people across ages. The second PCR ran about 6 to 12 cycles with a sample-barcoded 5' primer and J-beta primers. Each CDR3 protein gets one entry after TCRdb re-called the 5' RACE reads with MiXCR. The sample yields about 1.8 million distinct CDR3 sequences, roughly 50% seen once. Germline-derived CDR1 and CDR2 are MDHEN and SYDVKM. The CDR3 length is 15 residues. Losses at the gene ends were 5 bases for V and 7 bases for J; bases not matched to a gene: 8. Russia was home to the donors, healthy Caucasian individuals aged about 6 to 90. Total RNA was isolated from each sample in quantities of at least 5.5 micrograms. Points on this clonotype: Its specificity is not known.

Study-level findings and limits: Naive T cell percentage showed a strong correlation with the diversity of TCR beta.

This clonotype was sampled from a woman in her forties in good health. The source material was blood. The V call is TRBV28, the J call TRBJ1-4, with TRBD1 identical over 9 bases. CDR3 region: CASSVGTGMVEKLFF. CDR3 in DNA: TGTGCCAGCAGTGTAGGGACAGGGATGGTTGAAAAACTGTTTTTT.